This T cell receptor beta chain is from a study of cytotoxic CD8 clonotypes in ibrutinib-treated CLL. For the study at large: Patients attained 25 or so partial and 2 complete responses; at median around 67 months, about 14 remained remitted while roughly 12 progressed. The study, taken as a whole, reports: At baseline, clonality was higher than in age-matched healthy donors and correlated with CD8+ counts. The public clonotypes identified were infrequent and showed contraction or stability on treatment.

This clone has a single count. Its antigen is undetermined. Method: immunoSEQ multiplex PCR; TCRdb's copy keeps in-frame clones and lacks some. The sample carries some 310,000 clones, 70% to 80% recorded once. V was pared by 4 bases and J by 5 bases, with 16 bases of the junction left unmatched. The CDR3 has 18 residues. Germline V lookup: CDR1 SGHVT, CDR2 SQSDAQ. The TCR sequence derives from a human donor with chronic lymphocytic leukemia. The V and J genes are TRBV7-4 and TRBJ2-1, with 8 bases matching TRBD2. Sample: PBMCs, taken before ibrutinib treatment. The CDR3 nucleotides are TGTGCCAGCAGCTCCCCGCGGTCTAGCGGGCATGGAAACAATGAGCAGTTCTTC. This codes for CASSSPRSSGHGNNEQFF.